A selection of T cell receptor beta chains follows, all from one sample in a study of blood T cells in healthy people across ages. TCRdb re-derived calls from the 5' RACE reads in MiXCR, one entry per CDR3 protein. The sample lists over a million distinct CDR3 sequences; 40% to 50% were seen once. The sample taken for sequencing was blood. The receptors come from a woman aged 55-69 years in good health. The CDR3 runs from the conserved cysteine through the conserved F or W. D genes are given only for firm matches. A clone size is listed for some rows: how often the clone was seen (once, few, many), or a class if it is expanded.

NA	TRBD1	TRBV24-1	TRBJ2-5	TGTGCCACCAGTGATAAGGGACAGGGATGGGAGACCCAGTACTTC	CATSDKGQGWETQYF
NA	NA	TRBV20-1	TRBJ1-1	TGCAGTGCTAGGCAGGGATGGAACACGGAAGCTTTCTTT	CSARQGWNTEAFF
NA	NA	TRBV20-1	TRBJ2-3	TGCAGTGCTAGTCGAGTGTCCCATAAATCGCGGGATACGCAGTATTTT	CSASRVSHKSRDTQYF
few	NA	TRBV27	TRBJ2-7	TGTGCCAGCAGTCCCCGGGAGTCCTCCTACGAGCAGTACTTC	CASSPRESSYEQYF
NA	NA	TRBV11-2	TRBJ1-1	TGTGCCAGCAGCTTAGGACACAGGTTCACTGAAGCTTTCTTT	CASSLGHRFTEAFF
NA	NA	TRBV29-1	TRBJ1-1	TGCAGCGTTGAACCCGGACAGTTGGACACTGAAGCTTTCTTT	CSVEPGQLDTEAFF
NA	NA	TRBV27	TRBJ2-1	TGTGCCAGCAGGCTGGGCCTATCCGGGGGCAATGAGCAGTTCTTC	CASRLGLSGGNEQFF
few	NA	TRBV12-3/TRBV12-4	TRBJ2-7	TGTGCCAGCAGTTCGGGACACGGGTCTCGACGGCAGTACTTC	CASSSGHGSRRQYF
NA	NA	TRBV2	TRBJ1-6	TGTGCCAGCAGGGGGACCGTTTATAATTCACCCCTCCACTTT	CASRGTVYNSPLHF
NA	NA	TRBV20-1	TRBJ2-7	TGCAGTGCTAGAGATGGCAGGGGACCTCCTCCCTACGAGCAGTACTTC	CSARDGRGPPPYEQYF
few	NA	TRBV5-6	TRBJ2-7	TGTGCCAGCAGCTCCCGAAATCTTAGCGGATACGAGCAGTACTTC	CASSSRNLSGYEQYF
NA	TRBD2	TRBV29-1	TRBJ2-1	TGCAGCAAAAATAGCGGGAGCTCCTACAATGAGCAGTTCTTC	CSKNSGSSYNEQFF
once	NA	TRBV3-1	TRBJ2-7	TGTGCCAGCAGCCAAGGGAAGGGATACGAGCAGTACTTC	CASSQGKGYEQYF
NA	TRBD2	TRBV30	TRBJ2-5	TGTGCCTGGAGACGGACTAGCGGGGGGGAGACCCAGTACTTC	CAWRRTSGGETQYF
NA	NA	TRBV11-2	TRBJ2-7	TGTGCCAGCAGCTTAGATGCCGGGAACATCTACGAGCAGTACTTC	CASSLDAGNIYEQYF
NA	TRBD1	TRBV10-3	TRBJ2-1	TGTGCCATCCTAGGGACAGGGAACAATGAGCAGTTCTTC	CAILGTGNNEQFF
NA	TRBD2	TRBV3-1	TRBJ2-4	TGTGCCAGCAGCGCTTGGACTAGCGGGGCCATTCAGTACTTC	CASSAWTSGAIQYF
NA	NA	TRBV18	TRBJ2-1	TGTGCCAGCTCACCACAGGGGGTGAGGAATGAGCAGTTCTTC	CASSPQGVRNEQFF
few	TRBD1	TRBV30	TRBJ2-7	TGTGCCTGGAGTCCCCGGACAGGCGAGCAGTACTTC	CAWSPRTGEQYF
NA	TRBD1	TRBV20-1	TRBJ2-3	TGCAGTGCTACCGACAGGGGCCACAGCACAGATACGCAGTATTTT	CSATDRGHSTDTQYF
NA	NA	TRBV30	TRBJ2-7	TGTGCCTGGAGGGAGACCTACGAGCAGTACTTC	CAWRETYEQYF
NA	TRBD1	TRBV5-1	TRBJ2-3	TGCGCCAGCAGCTTAAAGGACAGGGGGCAAGGGGATACGCAGTATTTT	CASSLKDRGQGDTQYF
NA	NA	TRBV3-1	TRBJ2-1	TGTGCCAGCAGCCAGAATGGGGAAGACTACAATGAGCAGTTCTTC	CASSQNGEDYNEQFF
few	TRBD1	TRBV28	TRBJ2-1	TGTGCCAGCAGCGGATACAGGGGCGGATACAATGAGCAGTTCTTC	CASSGYRGGYNEQFF
NA	NA	TRBV29-1	TRBJ1-1	TGCAGCGTTGGTGTCAGAATGAACACTGAAGCTTTCTTT	CSVGVRMNTEAFF
NA	NA	TRBV6-6	TRBJ2-5	TGTGCCAGCAGTTATGTGGGTGGAAAGACCCAGTACTTC	CASSYVGGKTQYF
NA	NA	TRBV5-1	TRBJ1-4	TGCGCCAGCAGCTCCGCCGGGTCCACAAATGAAAAACTGTTTTTT	CASSSAGSTNEKLFF
few	TRBD2	TRBV2	TRBJ2-7	TGTGCCAGCAGTGTAAGGGCCGGAGGGACTAGCGGGCCGAGCTCCTACGAGCAGTACTTC	CASSVRAGGTSGPSSYEQYF
NA	NA	TRBV3-1	TRBJ2-7	TGTGCCAGCAGCCACGGGAGTAGGTACGAGCAGTACTTC	CASSHGSRYEQYF
NA	NA	TRBV20-1	TRBJ1-2	TGCAGTGCTAGAGTTAGCAGCGGCTATGGCTACACCTTC	CSARVSSGYGYTF
NA	TRBD2	TRBV6-2/TRBV6-3	TRBJ2-5	TGTGCCAGCAGTCCGGGACTAGTAGGGACCCAGTACTTC	CASSPGLVGTQYF
NA	NA	TRBV4-2	TRBJ2-7	TGTGCCAGCAGCCAACGGTGGCGGGGCTCCTACGAGCAGTACTTC	CASSQRWRGSYEQYF
NA	TRBD1	TRBV20-1	TRBJ1-2	TGCAGTGCTAACCGACAGGGGGCTAACTATGGCTACACCTTC	CSANRQGANYGYTF
few	NA	TRBV29-1	TRBJ2-7	TGCAGCGTTGAGGCCCACTCCTACGAGCAGTACTTC	CSVEAHSYEQYF
NA	NA	TRBV2	TRBJ1-1	TGTGCCAGCAGTGACGGCCCGTATGGGAACACTGAAGCTTTCTTT	CASSDGPYGNTEAFF
NA	TRBD1	TRBV20-1	TRBJ1-6	TGCAGTGCCCCGGACAGGGAGGCTGTCCTCGCCCCTCCGTATTCACCCCTCCACTTT	CSAPDREAVLAPPYSPLHF
NA	NA	TRBV27	TRBJ1-1	TGTGCCAGCACCTTAGGACGGGGGAACACTGAAGCCTTCTTT	CASTLGRGNTEAFF
NA	NA	TRBV11-2	TRBJ2-3	TGTGCCAGCAGCTCCCTTCGGGACTCTTCTAGCACAGATACGCAGTATTTT	CASSSLRDSSSTDTQYF
NA	NA	TRBV12-5	TRBJ2-7	TGTGCTAGTGGACAAACAACCTACGAGCAGTACTTC	CASGQTTYEQYF
NA	NA	TRBV20-1	TRBJ2-7	TGCAGTGCTACCAGGCTAGCTGAATACGAGCAGTACTTC	CSATRLAEYEQYF
few	TRBD2	TRBV10-3	TRBJ2-4	TGTGCCATCAGTGAGTCGATGGGGCTAGCGGGAGAGGGTGAGCAGTACTTC	CAISESMGLAGEGEQYF
few	TRBD1	TRBV29-1	TRBJ1-2	TGCAGCGTTTCCCAGGGGGCGGGAGGCTACACCTTC	CSVSQGAGGYTF
NA	NA	TRBV2	TRBJ2-2	TGTGCCAGCAGTTCGGTACTAGGGGGAACCGGGGAGCTGTTTTTT	CASSSVLGGTGELFF
few	NA	TRBV30	TRBJ2-7	TGTGCCTGTCAGAAGCCAATGTACGAGCAGTACTTC	CACQKPMYEQYF
NA	TRBD2	TRBV24-1	TRBJ2-3	TGTGCCACTCAAAGACACTCCGGGACTAGCGGCCCCACAGATACGCAGTATTTT	CATQRHSGTSGPTDTQYF
NA	NA	TRBV28	TRBJ2-5	NA	CASSSSTGEQYF
few	TRBD1	TRBV7-9	TRBJ2-1	TGTGCCAGCAGCAATGACAGGGTTCGGAACAATGAGCAGTTCTTC	CASSNDRVRNNEQFF
NA	NA	TRBV12-3/TRBV12-4	TRBJ2-3	TGTGCCAGCAGTTGCGGCGCGGCAGATACGCAGTATTTT	CASSCGAADTQYF
few	TRBD2	TRBV12-3/TRBV12-4	TRBJ2-3	TGTGCCAGCAGTTCCTCCACACCTACCGGGACTAGCGCGACTGTTGATACGCAGTATTTT	CASSSSTPTGTSATVDTQYF
NA	NA	TRBV20-1	TRBJ2-3	TGCAGTGCTAGAGTCCGTAGCGGTCCCTCATTGGGGCAGTATTTT	CSARVRSGPSLGQYF
few	NA	TRBV12-3/TRBV12-4	TRBJ2-3	TGTGCCAGCAGTTCTCTTCGGACTCTTATCGGCACAGATACGCAGTATTTT	CASSSLRTLIGTDTQYF
once	TRBD1	TRBV14	TRBJ2-7	TGTGCCAGCAGCGTCCGACAGGGGAGCAATGAGCAGTACTTC	CASSVRQGSNEQYF
NA	TRBD2	TRBV5-1	TRBJ2-1	TGCGCCAGCAGCTTGGCCGATGCGGGAGTTATGTACAATGAGCAGTTCTTC	CASSLADAGVMYNEQFF
NA	NA	TRBV7-8	TRBJ2-7	TGTGCCAGCAGTTCGCCGACAGGTCTCCCACGCGACGAGCAGTACTTC	CASSSPTGLPRDEQYF